These 27 T cell receptor beta chains share one sample of origin, sequenced in a study of blood T cell repertoires in COVID-19. Some clones are missing from TCRdb's copy, which holds only in-frame ones; the method was immunoSEQ multiplex PCR. Among 250,000 to 350,000 clones listed, about 85% were seen once. Source material: peripheral blood. The receptors shown here come from a human donor with COVID-19, enrolled during active disease. The donor label of this sample is uncertain.

The chain combines TRBV19 with TRBJ1-1; no firm D call. The CDR3 sequence is 12 residues long. Germline CDR1 reads LNHDA; CDR2 reads SQIVND (reference sequence). With 8 bases removed from V and 8 bases from J, the gap between germline ends came to 15 bases. Here the CDR3 DNA reads TGTGCCAGTCCCTCCCCAGAGGGAGAAGCTTTCTTT. Its translation is CASPSPEGEAFF. The full variable domain, rest sourced from reference TRBV19 and TRBJ1-1, is DGGITQSPKYLFRKEGQNVTLSCEQNLNHDAMYWYRQDPGQGLRLIYYSQIVNDFQKGDIAEGYSVSREKKESFPLTVTSAQKNPTAFYLCASPSPEGEAFFGQGTRLTVV.

V gene TRBV2 combines with J gene TRBJ2-1; D is possibly TRBD2 (6 bases). The CDR3 extends over 16 amino acids. Germline V gives CDR1 SNHLY, CDR2 FYNNEI. The germline V and J ends were trimmed by 2 bases and 5 bases, with 16 bases remaining between them. CDR3 protein: CASSEILASAHNEQFF. CDR3 sequence (DNA): TGTGCCAGCAGTGAAATTTTGGCTAGCGCCCACAATGAGCAGTTCTTC.

The gene calls are TRBV5-1 and TRBJ2-7; 11 bases map to TRBD2. Germline loops: CDR1 SGHRS, CDR2 YFSETQ. CDR3 length: 15 residues. Trimming cost V 3 bases and J 6 bases; bases outside gene matches: 8. The CDR3 DNA sequence: TGCGCCAGCAGCTACGGGACTAGCGGTGGGGGCGAGCAGTACTTC. Its protein product is CASSYGTSGGGEQYF.

This clone is a singleton in its sample. The rearrangement uses TRBV6-2 or TRBV6-3 and TRBJ1-3, with 8 positions matching TRBD1. CDR3 length: 15 residues. Germline assignment: CDR1 MNHEY and CDR2 SVGEGT. With 4 bases clipped from V and 2 bases from J, the junction kept 4 bases outside the gene matches. The CDR3 DNA sequence: TGTGCCAGCAGTTTCAAGGGACAGGCTGGAAACACCATATATTTT. Encoded protein: CASSFKGQAGNTIYF.

The chain links TRBV2 to TRBJ1-2; a possible D gene is TRBD1 (6 bases). Between the trimmed V and J ends, which lost 6 bases and 6 bases, there was a span of 17 bases. This CDR3 contains 14 residues. Germline CDR1 reads SNHLY; CDR2 reads FYNNEI. CDR3 sequence (DNA): TGTGCCAGCAGGGACGACAGGTCGGAGAATGGCTACACCTTC. Translating it yields CASRDDRSENGYTF.

Points on this clone: The sample carries other DNA sequences with the same CDR3. The chain uses TRBV7-9 and TRBJ1-2, with D perhaps matching TRBD1 (6 bases). Looked up from germline, CDR1 is SEHNR and CDR2 is FQNEAQ (reference sequence). The CDR3 consists of 14 residues. Trimming left V 4 bases short and J 2 bases short, with 11 bases between. For the CDR3, the DNA is TGTGCCAGCAGCTCATCAGGGGTGAACTATGGCTACACCTTC. Its translation: CASSSSGVNYGYTF. Drawing the rest from reference TRBV7-9 and TRBJ1-2, the complete variable domain is DTGVSQNPRHKITKRGQNVTFRCDPISEHNRLYWYRQTLGQGPEFLTYFQNEAQLEKSRLLSDRFSAERPKGSFSTLEIQRTEQGDSAMYLCASSSSGVNYGYTFGSGTRLTVV.

The chain carries TRBV29-1 and TRBJ2-3, with TRBD1 matching over 9 bases. Trimming took 0 bases from V and 0 from J; bases not matched to a gene: 4. Germline CDR1 SQVTM, CDR2 ANQGSEA. The CDR3 length is 16 residues. In DNA, the CDR3 is TGCAGCGTTGAAGATGGGGACAGGGCTAGCACAGATACGCAGTATTTT. It encodes CSVEDGDRASTDTQYF.

The chain carries TRBV21-1 and TRBJ2-5; the table gives TRBD1 as D, unverified against the DNA. TRBV21-1 is termed a pseudogene. This CDR3 contains 13 residues. The CDR3 coding sequence is TGTGCCAGCAGCAAAGCGTCAGAAGAGACCCAGTACTTC. As protein: CASSKASEETQYF.

This chain uses TRBV7-2 with TRBJ2-2; possibly TRBD1 for D (6 bases). The CDR3 covers 17 residues. The V gene's germline CDR1 is SGHTA and CDR2 FQGNSA. The V end lost 5 bases, the J end lost 6 bases, and 22 bases lay between the germline ends. CDR3 sequence reads: CASSPILTQGWAGELFF. The CDR3, as DNA: TGTGCCAGCAGCCCAATCCTAACCCAGGGGTGGGCCGGGGAGCTGTTTTTT.

This clone came up many times. V and J are TRBV6-1 and TRBJ1-1; no definite D call. Per germline, CDR1 MNHNS and CDR2 SASEGT. The ends were cut back, 0 bases at V and 0 bases at J, with 11 bases in the middle. The CDR3 contains 16 residues. The CDR3 nucleotides are TGTGCCAGCAGTGAAGCGGACTACCCGATGAACACTGAAGCTTTCTTT. Its translation is CASSEADYPMNTEAFF.

V usage is TRBV19 and J usage is TRBJ1-5; 9 positions match TRBD1. V dropped 7 bases and J dropped 3; count of bases not matched to a gene: 7. The CDR3 is 15 residues long. The germline V gene encodes CDR1 LNHDA and CDR2 SQIVND (reference sequence). The CDR3 nucleotides read TGTGCCAGTACCTTGGGGGACAGGGACAATCAGCCCCAGCATTTT. Translated, it gives CASTLGDRDNQPQHF.

The chain couples TRBV11-3 to TRBJ2-7, with a possible D match to TRBD2 (5 bases). This CDR3 is built from 13 residues. V dropped 5 bases and J dropped 7 bases, with 15 bases sitting between them. Germline loops: CDR1 SGHNT, CDR2 YENEEA. The CDR3: CASSVSGSGEQYF. CDR3 nucleotides: TGTGCCAGCAGCGTTTCGGGTTCGGGGGAGCAGTACTTC.

J is TRBJ2-7 and V is TRBV28, with TRBD1 matching 8 bases. The CDR3 sequence is 14 residues long. The trim removed 10 bases at V and 4 bases at J, leaving 12 bases unmatched. Per the germline V gene, CDR1 is MDHEN and CDR2 is SYDVKM. In nucleotides, the CDR3 is TGTGCCATCAGACAGGGGTTGGATACATACGAGCAGTACTTC. Residues: CAIRQGLDTYEQYF. Variable domain in full (rest from reference TRBV28 and TRBJ2-7): DVKVTQSSRYLVKRTGEKVFLECVQDMDHENMFWYRQDPGLGLRLIYFSYDVKMKEKGDIPEGYSVSREKKERFSLILESASTNQTSMYLCAIRQGLDTYEQYFGPGTRLTVT.

The chain has TRBV28 and TRBJ1-2, with 10 bases aligning to TRBD1. Germline trimming cut 8 bases from V and 2 bases from J; bases unmatched to any gene: 5. This CDR3 region has 14 residues. CDR1 is MDHEN, CDR2 SYDVKM, per germline. CDR3 in DNA: TGTGCCAGCCTGGGGACAGGGGTAAACTATGGCTACACCTTC. It encodes CASLGTGVNYGYTF.

This chain links TRBV10-3 with TRBJ2-5; 10 bases are shared with TRBD1. CDR1 is ENHRY and CDR2 is SYGVKD in the germline V gene. V trimming: 6 bases; J trimming: 4 bases; junction bases outside the gene matches: 8. The CDR3 contains 15 residues. DNA of the CDR3: TGTGCCATCAGCCCTAGGGGACAGGGGTCAGAGACCCAGTACTTC. Its translation: CAISPRGQGSETQYF.

This clone was recorded a few times. The J gene is TRBJ1-5, the V gene TRBV24-1; 10 bases map to TRBD1. V gave up 6 bases and J gave up 0 bases; unmatched junction bases: 10. The germline gives CDR1 KGHDR, CDR2 SFDVKD. CDR3 length: 18 residues. The CDR3 DNA follows: TGTGCCACCAGTTCCAGTGGGACAGGGGCCTATAGCAATCAGCCCCAGCATTTT. It codes for CATSSSGTGAYSNQPQHF.

Only a few counts were recorded for this clone. The V and J genes are TRBV5-6 and TRBJ2-1; TRBD2 might be the D (6 bases). Germline assignment: CDR1 SGHDT and CDR2 YYEEEE. Trimming removed 3 bases at V and 9 bases at J, with 10 bases between. The CDR3 length is 12 residues. DNA of the CDR3: TGTGCCAGCAGCTCGGAGCGGGTTGAGCAGTTCTTC. Translated, it gives CASSSERVEQFF.

The chain employs TRBV28 and TRBJ1-5, with a weak D call TRBD1 (5 bases). Trimming took 5 bases from V and 1 from J, leaving 12 bases between them. In germline, CDR1 is MDHEN, CDR2 SYDVKM. This CDR3 has 15 amino acids. The DNA of the CDR3 is TGTGCCAGCAGTCAGGGTTTACTCAGCAATCAGCCCCAGCATTTT. Protein: CASSQGLLSNQPQHF.

The chain has TRBV27 and TRBJ2-7; a possible D gene is TRBD1 (6 bases). Trimming stripped 7 bases from V and 2 bases from J, with 15 bases between. Germline V lookup: CDR1 MNHEY, CDR2 SMNVEV (reference sequence). The CDR3 has 14 amino acids. The CDR3 spells CASTDRIPPYEQYF. In nucleotides, the CDR3 is TGTGCCAGCACAGACAGGATTCCCCCCTACGAGCAGTACTTC.

The J gene is TRBJ2-3, the V gene TRBV28; the D gene is possibly TRBD1 (5 bases). The CDR3 extends over 15 amino acids. Trimming removed 1 base at V and 3 bases at J, with 11 bases between. From germline, CDR1 is MDHEN and CDR2 SYDVKM. The CDR3 region has the DNA TGTGCCAGCAGTTTATATGAGCAGGGAACAGATACGCAGTATTTT. Translating it yields CASSLYEQGTDTQYF.

This CDR3 reads CASSSPTGELFF. The CDR3, as DNA: TGTGCCAGCAGCTCTCCTACCGGGGAGCTGTTTTTT. The genes are TRBV5-4 and TRBJ2-2; no definite D call. V was cut by 3 bases and J by 5 bases, with 5 bases left in between. The germline CDR1 and CDR2 sequences are SGHNT and YYREEE (reference sequence). The CDR3 consists of 12 residues.

The chain combines TRBV28 with TRBJ1-2; the match to TRBD1 covers 9 bases. This CDR3 spans 14 amino acids. From germline, CDR1 is MDHEN and CDR2 SYDVKM. The ends lost 1 base at V and 8 bases at J; junction bases unmatched: 5. The CDR3 sequence is CASSLSTGGVGYTF. CDR3 in DNA: TGTGCCAGCAGTTTATCCACAGGGGGCGTAGGCTACACCTTC.

The rearrangement links TRBV3-1 (or the pseudogene TRBV3-2) to TRBJ2-7; possibly TRBD2 for D (5 bases). The germline V gene has CDR1 LGHDT and CDR2 YNNKEL (reference sequence). The CDR3 has 13 amino acids. The V gene lost 1 base and the J gene lost 7 bases, with 11 bases spanning the gap. The CDR3 protein is CASSQVSGKEQYF. The CDR3 DNA is TGTGCCAGCAGCCAAGTCAGCGGAAAAGAGCAGTACTTC.

The chain uses TRBV5-1 and TRBJ1-2; D gene unclear. The CDR3 runs 16 residues. Trimming left V 4 bases short and J 6 bases short, with 22 bases between. CDR1 and CDR2 (germline): SGHRS, YFSETQ. In DNA, the CDR3 is TGCGCCAGCAGCCAGATAGTCCCCCCGGCACAGCATGGCTACACCTTC. This translates into CASSQIVPPAQHGYTF.

The chain couples TRBV7-9 to TRBJ1-5; unclear D gene. The CDR3 has 12 residues. Trimming took 2 bases from V and 3 from J, leaving 2 bases between them. Germline loops: CDR1 SEHNR, CDR2 FQNEAQ (reference sequence). CDR3 protein: CASSLLNQPQHF. In nucleotides, the CDR3 is TGTGCCAGCAGCTTACTCAATCAGCCCCAGCATTTT.

The gene calls are TRBV5-5 and TRBJ1-1; D remains unclear. V lost 2 bases to trimming and J lost 0 bases, with 5 bases between them. Germline V CDR1 and CDR2: SGHKS, YYEKEE (reference sequence). The CDR3 loop spans 13 amino acids. The CDR3 DNA reads as TGTGCCAGCAGCTTTACAGTGAACACTGAAGCTTTCTTT. Amino acids: CASSFTVNTEAFF.

This sequence joins TRBV7-8 and TRBJ2-7; D gene ambiguous. The CDR3 runs 13 residues. The V and J ends lost 2 bases and 4 bases respectively, with 9 bases between them. From germline, CDR1 is SGHVS and CDR2 FQNEAQ. CDR3 protein: CASSLQQKYEQYF. CDR3 DNA sequence: TGTGCCAGCAGCTTACAACAGAAATACGAGCAGTACTTC.